These 17 T cell receptor beta chains were sequenced from one sample in a study of blood T cell repertoires in COVID-19. Generated by immunoSEQ multiplex PCR, the TCRdb table keeps only in-frame clones and is missing some. The profile shows 250,000 to 300,000 clones, roughly 87% of them singletons. Sequenced: peripheral blood. All receptors come from a woman aged 40 to 50 who had recovered from COVID-19.

The chain couples TRBV20-1 to TRBJ2-7; D is possibly TRBD2 (5 bases). Germline values: CDR1 DFQATT, CDR2 SNEGSKA (reference sequence). The CDR3 is made up of 12 amino acids. V dropped 3 bases and J dropped 3 bases, with 9 bases sitting between them. The CDR3 sequence is CSASDYFYEQYF. DNA of the CDR3: TGCAGTGCTAGTGACTACTTCTACGAGCAGTACTTC.

This sequence joins TRBV3-1 (or the pseudogene TRBV3-2) and TRBJ1-6; no clear D. There are 15 residues in the CDR3. From germline, CDR1 is LGHDT and CDR2 YNNKEL (reference sequence). V was clipped by 1 base and J by 3 bases, with 7 bases between them. The CDR3 DNA reads TGTGCCAGCAGCCAAGCACAGTACTATAATTCACCCCTCCACTTT. Translation: CASSQAQYYNSPLHF.

The J gene is TRBJ1-1, the V gene TRBV11-3, with D possibly matching TRBD1 (6 bases). The CDR3 totals 12 residues. Looked up from germline, CDR1 is SGHNT and CDR2 is YENEEA. Trimming left V 5 bases short and J 4 bases short, with 8 bases between. CDR3 DNA sequence: TGTGCCAGCAGCCGGACAGTCACTGAAGCTTTCTTT. Encoded protein: CASSRTVTEAFF.

The J gene is TRBJ2-1, the V gene TRBV15, with a possible D match to TRBD1 (5 bases). Germline assignment: CDR1 LNHNV and CDR2 YYDKDF (reference sequence). The CDR3 consists of 15 residues. V was clipped by 0 bases and J by 4 bases, with 10 bases between them. The CDR3 protein is CATSRERGPYNEQFF. The CDR3 DNA sequence: TGTGCCACCAGCAGAGAAAGGGGCCCTTACAATGAGCAGTTCTTC.

Written as DNA, the CDR3 is TGCGCCAGCTCTCTGTGGAGTGAGCAGTTCTTC. It encodes CASSLWSEQFF. The chain uses TRBV23-1 and TRBJ2-1; D not certain. TRBV23-1 is reported as an ORF; its role is uncertain. The length of the CDR3 is 11 residues. The V end lost 8 bases, the J end lost 9 bases, and 11 bases lay between the germline ends.

V gene TRBV20-1 combines with J gene TRBJ1-4; D unclear. Germline values: CDR1 DFQATT, CDR2 SNEGSKA (reference sequence). CDR3 length equals 11 residues. V lost 5 bases, J lost 7 bases, and 8 bases lay in between. CDR3 sequence reads: CSALSGEKLFF. CDR3 DNA sequence: TGCAGTGCTCTGAGTGGTGAAAAACTGTTTTTT.

The chain is built from TRBV7-7 and TRBJ2-1; 9 bases agree with TRBD1. Germline CDR1 SSHAT, CDR2 FNYEAQ (reference sequence). CDR3 size: 14 residues. Unmatched junction bases numbered 4, after V lost 5 bases and J lost 5 bases. The CDR3 bases are TGTGCCAGCAGCCCCGGGACAGGGAACAATGAGCAGTTCTTC. Protein product: CASSPGTGNNEQFF.

V gene TRBV7-9 combines with J gene TRBJ2-7; 7 positions match TRBD1. This CDR3 has 13 residues. The V segment lost 7 bases and the J segment 6 bases; nucleotides outside the gene matches: 9. CDR1 SEHNR and CDR2 FQNEAQ come from the germline V gene (reference sequence). This chain's CDR3 is CASNAQGVGEQYV. Written as DNA, the CDR3 is TGTGCCAGCAACGCCCAGGGGGTAGGCGAGCAGTACGTC.

The V gene is TRBV5-8, the J gene TRBJ2-7; the match to TRBD2 covers 11 bases. Looked up from germline, CDR1 is SGHTS and CDR2 is YDEGEE. This CDR3 is 14 amino acids long. The V and J ends lost 3 bases and 3 bases, in that order; junction bases with no gene match: 2. The CDR3 protein is CASSSGLAGYEQYV. The CDR3 DNA reads TGTGCCAGCAGCTCTGGACTAGCGGGCTACGAGCAGTACGTC.

The chain's CDR3 is CASSPGLAGDPDTQYF. CDR3 bases: TGTGCCAGCAGCCCGGGACTAGCGGGAGATCCAGATACGCAGTATTTT. V usage is TRBV7-8 and J usage is TRBJ2-3; the match to TRBD2 covers 14 bases. Trimming removed 5 bases from V and 4 bases from J; junction bases left unmatched: 5. The CDR3 length is 16 residues. Germline loops: CDR1 SGHVS, CDR2 FQNEAQ.

This chain links TRBV6-5 with TRBJ2-1; D gene unclear. The CDR3 loop spans 13 amino acids. Trimming left V 5 bases short and J 6 bases short, with 11 bases between. Germline V gene sequence: CDR1 MNHEY, CDR2 SVGAGI. The CDR3 loop is CASSPDWFNEQFF. The CDR3 region has the DNA TGTGCCAGCAGTCCTGACTGGTTCAATGAGCAGTTCTTC.

The chain couples TRBV12-3 or TRBV12-4 to TRBJ2-1, with 7 nucleotides matching TRBD1. This CDR3 spans 12 amino acids. V shed 3 bases, J shed 15 bases, and the junction held 8 bases outside the gene matches. The CDR3 sequence is CASSFKLRGPFF. CDR3 in DNA: TGTGCCAGCAGTTTCAAACTTAGGGGGCCGTTCTTC.

The genes are TRBV9 and TRBJ2-7, with a weak D call TRBD1 (6 bases). The V and J ends lost 5 bases and 3 bases respectively, with 15 bases between them. The germline V gene encodes CDR1 SGDLS and CDR2 YYNGEE. The CDR3 spans 14 residues. CDR3 sequence (DNA): TGTGCCAGCAGTAAAGGGGGAGACAGCTACGAGCAGTACTTC. Translated, it gives CASSKGGDSYEQYF.

V gene TRBV7-9 combines with J gene TRBJ2-2, with 11 positions matching TRBD1. The germline V gene encodes CDR1 SEHNR and CDR2 FQNEAQ (reference sequence). There are 15 residues in the CDR3. Trimming took 7 bases from V and 4 from J; bases not matched to a gene: 5. CDR3 loop: CASISGTGGTGELFF. CDR3 nucleotide sequence: TGTGCCAGCATCTCGGGGACAGGGGGCACCGGGGAGCTGTTTTTT.

The rearrangement uses TRBV6-5 and TRBJ1-1; D is unresolved. Germline V CDR1 and CDR2: MNHEY, SVGAGI. Trimming removed 7 bases from V and 4 bases from J, with 19 bases in between. The CDR3 totals 15 residues. CDR3 coding DNA: TGTGCCAGCACGAACCCCCCCGGCAGGCCCACTGAAGCTTTCTTT. Its protein is CASTNPPGRPTEAFF.

The V and J genes are TRBV7-8 and TRBJ2-3, with 12 nucleotides matching TRBD2. V lost 5 bases, J lost 3 bases, and 6 bases stayed unmatched. Germline V lookup: CDR1 SGHVS, CDR2 FQNEAQ. The CDR3 length is 16 residues. The CDR3 loop is CASSDLAGGPTDTQYF. The CDR3 DNA is TGTGCCAGCAGCGACCTAGCGGGAGGGCCAACAGATACGCAGTATTTT. The variable domain in full, with the rest retrieved from reference TRBV7-8 and TRBJ2-3, is GAGVSQSPRYKVAKRGQDVALRCDPISGHVSLFWYQQALGQGPEFLTYFQNEAQLDKSGLPSDRFFAERPEGSVSTLKIQRTQQEDSAVYLCASSDLAGGPTDTQYFGPGTRLTVL.

V is TRBV6-1 and J is TRBJ1-1; 8 nucleotides align to TRBD1. In germline, CDR1 is MNHNS, CDR2 SASEGT. This CDR3 region has 12 residues. The V and J ends lost 1 base and 11 bases, in that order; junction bases with no gene match: 3. CDR3 amino acids: CASSEGAGGAFF. Written as DNA, the CDR3 is TGTGCCAGCAGTGAAGGGGCAGGGGGCGCTTTCTTT.